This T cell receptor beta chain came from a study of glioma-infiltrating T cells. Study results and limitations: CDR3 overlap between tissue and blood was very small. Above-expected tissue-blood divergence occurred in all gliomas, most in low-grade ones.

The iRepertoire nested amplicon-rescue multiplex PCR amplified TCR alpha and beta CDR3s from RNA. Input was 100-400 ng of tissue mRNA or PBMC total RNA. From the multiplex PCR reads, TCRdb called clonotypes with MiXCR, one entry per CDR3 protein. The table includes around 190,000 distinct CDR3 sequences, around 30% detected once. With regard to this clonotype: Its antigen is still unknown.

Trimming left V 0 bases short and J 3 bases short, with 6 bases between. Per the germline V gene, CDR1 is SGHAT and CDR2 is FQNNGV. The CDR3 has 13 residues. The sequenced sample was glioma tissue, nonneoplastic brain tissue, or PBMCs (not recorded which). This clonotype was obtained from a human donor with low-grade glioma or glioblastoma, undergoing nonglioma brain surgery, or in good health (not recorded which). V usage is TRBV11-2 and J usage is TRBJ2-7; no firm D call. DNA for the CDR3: TGTGCCAGCAGCTTAGAACAGCACTACGAGCAGTACTTC. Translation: CASSLEQHYEQYF.